This note documents a single T cell receptor beta chain sequence. Its antigen is not identified. The sample belongs to a study of T cell responses to AZD1222 COVID-19 vaccine. Regarding the study as a whole: Mapped onto spike, vaccine-associated CD4 TCRs spanned it and were dominant at 160-218 and 743-854. Regions left unmutated in variants are reportedly the target of nearly half of spike-specific TCRs. Just a handful of people given AZD1222 tested seropositive at baseline. Repertoires were obtained only post-peak T cell response.

With 1 base removed from V and 5 bases from J, the gap between germline ends came to 18 bases. The germline V gene has CDR1 SGDLS and CDR2 YYNGEE. The CDR3 extends over 16 amino acids. Assay: immunoSEQ multiplex PCR; the TCRdb copy retains only in-frame clones and omits some. Of 170,000 or so clones listed, 88% were seen once; the top ten hold 11%. Here the sequenced sample was peripheral blood, taken 28 days after the second AZD1222 dose. The rearrangement uses TRBV9 and TRBJ2-5, with D tentatively TRBD2 (5 bases). The sequence was collected from an adult who received the AZD1222 COVID-19 vaccine. CDR3 loop: CASSVSALRVGETQYF. CDR3 DNA sequence: TGTGCCAGCAGCGTAAGTGCGTTGAGGGTCGGGGAGACCCAGTACTTC.